This T cell receptor (beta chain) stems from a study of vaccination effects on CD4 cells after COVID-19. Overall study findings and caveats: Clones of infection and vaccine origin contracted markedly late after vaccination.

The sample holds a few counts of this clone. The antigen is unknown. Before any sequencing was done, the ViraFEST assay used viral peptide pools to expand antigen-specific CD4+ T cells. Cells that had been cultured for roughly 9 days were the source of isolated CD4+ T cells. Participants got two doses of BNT162b2 or mRNA-1273 vaccine. Previously uninfected by SARS-CoV-2, the vaccine recipients also showed negative nucleocapsid antibodies. Cultures received IL-2 medium that replaced half the medium on days 3 and 7. Method: immunoSEQ multiplex PCR; TCRdb's copy keeps in-frame clones and lacks some. The repertoire includes around 29,000 clones, about 67% of them detected once, and approximately 8.8% sits in the top ten. Germline CDR1 MNHEY, CDR2 SVGAGI. Trimming pared 5 bases from V and 3 bases from J, leaving 14 bases between. The CDR3 runs to 15 residues.

Specimen: CD4+ T cells from PBMCs cultured with HCoV-NL63 spike peptides, collected after COVID-19 vaccination. The sequence was collected from a human donor who received a COVID-19 vaccine. This chain joins TRBV6-5 and TRBJ1-3; D remains unclear. CDR3 bases: TGTGCCAGCAGTACGGCTATAACCGGTGGAAACACCATATATTTT. Translated: CASSTAITGGNTIYF.